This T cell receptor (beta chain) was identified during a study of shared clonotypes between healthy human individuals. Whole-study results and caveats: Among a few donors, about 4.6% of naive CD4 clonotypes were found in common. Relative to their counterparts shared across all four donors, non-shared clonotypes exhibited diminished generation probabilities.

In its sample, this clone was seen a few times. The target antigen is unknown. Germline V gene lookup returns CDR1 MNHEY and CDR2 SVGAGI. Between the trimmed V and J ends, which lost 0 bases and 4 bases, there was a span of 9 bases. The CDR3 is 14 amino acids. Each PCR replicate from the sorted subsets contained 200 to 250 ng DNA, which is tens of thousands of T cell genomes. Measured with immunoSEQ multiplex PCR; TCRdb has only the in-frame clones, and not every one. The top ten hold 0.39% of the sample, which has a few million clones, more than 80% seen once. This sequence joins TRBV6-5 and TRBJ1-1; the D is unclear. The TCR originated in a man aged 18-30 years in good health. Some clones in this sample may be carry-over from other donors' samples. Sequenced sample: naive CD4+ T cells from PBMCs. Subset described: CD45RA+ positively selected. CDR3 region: CASSYSGEGTEAFF. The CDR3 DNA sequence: TGTGCCAGCAGTTACTCTGGGGAGGGCACTGAAGCTTTCTTT.